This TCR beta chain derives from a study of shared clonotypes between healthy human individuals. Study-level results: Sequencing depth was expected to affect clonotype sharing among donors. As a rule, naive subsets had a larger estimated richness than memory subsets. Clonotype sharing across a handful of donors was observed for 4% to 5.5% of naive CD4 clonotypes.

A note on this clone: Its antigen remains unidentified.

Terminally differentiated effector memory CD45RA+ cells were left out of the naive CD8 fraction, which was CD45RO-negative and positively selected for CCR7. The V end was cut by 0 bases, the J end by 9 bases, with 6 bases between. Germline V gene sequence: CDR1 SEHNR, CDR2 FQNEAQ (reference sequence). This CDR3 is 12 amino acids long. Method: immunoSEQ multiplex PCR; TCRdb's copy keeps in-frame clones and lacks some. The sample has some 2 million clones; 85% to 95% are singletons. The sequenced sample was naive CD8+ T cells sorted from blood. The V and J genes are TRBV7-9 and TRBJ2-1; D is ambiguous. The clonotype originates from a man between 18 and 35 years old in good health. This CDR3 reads CASSLAMAEQFF. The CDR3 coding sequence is TGTGCCAGCAGCTTAGCGATGGCTGAGCAGTTCTTC.